Listed below are T cell receptor beta chains from one sample, sequenced in a study of human T cells and chemical hapten exposure. TCRdb ran MiXCR on the RACE reads and lists one entry per CDR3 protein. Of around 130,000 distinct CDR3 sequences listed, approximately 10% are singletons. The material sequenced was whole blood, taken in connection with sensitization to the hapten diphenylcyclopropenone (DPC). These receptors were collected from a woman aged 50 to 65 with alopecia areata. Some clones in this sample may be carry-over from other donors' samples. Both conserved end residues are part of each CDR3. The D gene is left open where the match is weak. Rows give clone size only sometimes, using once, few, many, or a class for an expanded clone.

j_call,d_call,v_call,clone_size,cdr3_nt,cdr3_aa
TRBJ2-2,NA,TRBV7-2,many,TGTGCCAGCAGCCCCATCGGCACCGGGGAGCTGTTTTTT,CASSPIGTGELFF
TRBJ2-3,NA,TRBV7-9,NA,TGTGCCAGCAGCTCCCAAACTGTCCCCGAGGCGACAGATACGCAGTATTTT,CASSSQTVPEATDTQYF
TRBJ2-1,NA,TRBV6-2/TRBV6-3,NA,TGTGCCAGCACTATAGCGACCGGGTACCATGAGCAGTTCTTC,CASTIATGYHEQFF
TRBJ2-3,NA,TRBV12-3/TRBV12-4,NA,TGTGCCAGCAGTTTGGTGCCCGCAGATACGCAGTATTTT,CASSLVPADTQYF
TRBJ2-3,TRBD2,TRBV20-1,many,TGCAGTGCTATCGGAACGGGGGGGCGCACAGATACGCAGTATTTT,CSAIGTGGRTDTQYF
TRBJ2-3,TRBD2,TRBV11-2,few,TGTGCCAGCAGGGCGGGGGCAGATACGCAGTATTTT,CASRAGADTQYF
TRBJ1-1,NA,TRBV7-8,NA,TGTGCCAGAAGCTCCCGGACACCCCTCGCTTTCTTT,CARSSRTPLAFF
TRBJ2-5,NA,TRBV29-1,NA,TGCAGCGTTGAAGGGGGAGCCCTGTATGGGGAGACCCAGTACTTC,CSVEGGALYGETQYF
TRBJ2-3,NA,TRBV24-1,NA,TGTGCCACCAGGGCCGGGGACTTAACCACAGATACGCAGTATTTT,CATRAGDLTTDTQYF
TRBJ1-4,NA,TRBV7-9,NA,TGTGCCAGCAGCTTAGGGACAGCTCCAGGTGAAAAACTGTTTTTT,CASSLGTAPGEKLFF
TRBJ2-5,TRBD2,TRBV11-2,NA,TGTGCCAGCAGCCCAAGGACTAGCGGGGACGAGACCCAGTACTTC,CASSPRTSGDETQYF
TRBJ2-5,NA,TRBV11-3,few,TGTGCCAGCAGCTTTCAAGGCGGGGAGACCCAGTACTTC,CASSFQGGETQYF
TRBJ1-4,NA,TRBV15,few,TGTGCCACCAGCAGAGATATCGGCAGTGCAACTAATGAAAAACTGTTTTTT,CATSRDIGSATNEKLFF
TRBJ2-1,NA,TRBV30,few,TGTGCCTCCATTTCTAAAATTGAGGGGCTCTTC,CASISKIEGLF
TRBJ2-3,NA,TRBV28,few,TGTGCCAGCAGTTTCGGGGGAGGATGGAAAGATACGCAGTATTTT,CASSFGGGWKDTQYF
TRBJ2-1,TRBD1,TRBV4-3,few,TGCGCCAGCAGCCAACTTGGACAGGGACCTACCGCTGAGCAGTTCTTC,CASSQLGQGPTAEQFF
TRBJ2-1,TRBD2,TRBV10-2,NA,TGCGCCAGCAGAGCGGGAGAAGGCAATGAGCAGTTCTTC,CASRAGEGNEQFF
TRBJ2-7,NA,TRBV28,NA,TGTGCCAGCAGTCCTCTCTACGAGCAGTACTTC,CASSPLYEQYF
TRBJ2-5,TRBD2,TRBV18,NA,TGTGCCAGCTCACCACCGACTAGCGGGAGTTCGGAGACCCAGTACTTC,CASSPPTSGSSETQYF
TRBJ2-7,TRBD2,TRBV20-1,few,TGCAGTGCTAGAGATTTTCGACTAGCGGGAGATGAGCAGTACTTC,CSARDFRLAGDEQYF
TRBJ2-5,TRBD2,TRBV4-3,few,TGCGCCAGCAGCCAGGGACTAGCGGGGCAAGAGACCCAGTACTTC,CASSQGLAGQETQYF
TRBJ1-5,NA,TRBV28,NA,TGTGCCAGCAGATTGCCGGGACATCGGGTTCAGCCCCAGCATTTT,CASRLPGHRVQPQHF
TRBJ2-2,NA,TRBV6-6,few,TGTGCCAGCAGTTTCCGTCTGGGGGGAACCGGGGAGCTGTTTTTT,CASSFRLGGTGELFF
TRBJ2-1,TRBD1,TRBV5-4,many,TGTGCCAGCAGCTTGGGGGACAGCTCCTACAATGAGCAGTTCTTC,CASSLGDSSYNEQFF
TRBJ2-5,NA,TRBV7-2,NA,TGTGCCAGCAGCTCCGGAGTTGGGTCTCGAGAGACCCAGTACTTC,CASSSGVGSRETQYF
TRBJ2-5,NA,TRBV5-6,few,TGTGCCAGCAGCTTGGTTAGGGTAGAGACCCAGTACTTC,CASSLVRVETQYF
TRBJ2-7,TRBD1,TRBV27,NA,TGTGCCAGCGGCAGGGGGCCCTACGAGAAGTACTTC,CASGRGPYEKYF
TRBJ1-6,TRBD1,TRBV30,NA,TGTGCCTGGACGTTAGGGGACAGTAATTCACCCCTCCACTTT,CAWTLGDSNSPLHF
TRBJ1-2,NA,TRBV12-3/TRBV12-4,few,TGTGCCAGCAGTTTTGGAGATGGCTACACCTTC,CASSFGDGYTF
TRBJ2-3,NA,TRBV6-5,NA,TGTGCCAGCAGCGACGTGGCCCACGATACAGATACGCAGTATTTT,CASSDVAHDTDTQYF
TRBJ1-3,NA,TRBV29-1,NA,TGCAGTGTTCTAAATCAGGGCCTTGGAAACACCATATATTTT,CSVLNQGLGNTIYF
TRBJ1-2,NA,TRBV13,NA,TGTGCCAGCAGCTTAAGGGGGGGCGGCCTCTATGGCTACACCTTC,CASSLRGGGLYGYTF
TRBJ1-2,NA,TRBV20-1,NA,TGCAGTGCTAGGGACGGGGGGGGCTATGGCTACACCTTC,CSARDGGGYGYTF
TRBJ1-2,NA,TRBV2,NA,TGTGCCAGCAGTGGGACTGGCTACACCTTC,CASSGTGYTF
TRBJ1-1,NA,TRBV12-3/TRBV12-4,few,TGTGCCAGCATCTCCTCGAGGGTTCCCACTGAAGCTTTCTTT,CASISSRVPTEAFF
TRBJ2-3,TRBD2,TRBV6-5,NA,TGTGCCAGCAGCACCGGGACTAGCGGCCCCACAGATACGCAGTATTTT,CASSTGTSGPTDTQYF
TRBJ2-2,NA,TRBV24-1,many,TGTGCCACCAGTGCTCTCACGAACACCGGGGAGCTGTTTTTT,CATSALTNTGELFF
TRBJ1-4,NA,TRBV5-6,many,TGTGCCAGCAGCTACACCCAAGGGCCCGCTGAAAAACTGTTTTTT,CASSYTQGPAEKLFF
TRBJ2-7,TRBD1,TRBV29-1,many,TGCAGCGTTGTCGGACAGGGCTACGAGCAGTACTTC,CSVVGQGYEQYF
TRBJ1-3,TRBD1,TRBV6-1,NA,TGTGCCAGCACCGGGACAGGGTTTGATGGAAACACCATATATTTT,CASTGTGFDGNTIYF
TRBJ2-2,NA,TRBV12-3/TRBV12-4,NA,TGTGCCAGCTGGGGGGGCTCAGTTACCGGGGAGCTGTTTTTT,CASWGGSVTGELFF
TRBJ2-3,TRBD2,TRBV6-5,NA,TGTGCCAGCAGCCGGACTAGCGGGAGGTTTAGCACAGATACGCAGTATTTT,CASSRTSGRFSTDTQYF
TRBJ2-5,TRBD2,TRBV12-3/TRBV12-4,many,TGTGCCAGCAGTTTACGACTAGCGGGAGTTTCAAGTGAGGAGACCCAGTACTTC,CASSLRLAGVSSEETQYF
TRBJ1-5,NA,TRBV24-1,few,TGTGCCACCAGTGAGCGGACTGATCAGCCCCAGCATTTT,CATSERTDQPQHF
TRBJ1-6,NA,TRBV19,NA,TGTGCCAGTACCTCCGGGACCCTTAATTCACCCCTCCACTTT,CASTSGTLNSPLHF
TRBJ2-1,NA,TRBV19,many,TGTGCCAGTAGTTTCGGGGGCTCCTACAATGAGCAGTTCTTC,CASSFGGSYNEQFF
TRBJ1-2,TRBD1,TRBV6-6,few,TGTGCCAGCAGTTTACAGGGGTACGACTATGGCTACACCTTC,CASSLQGYDYGYTF
TRBJ2-3,NA,TRBV2,few,TGTGCCAGTTCCCGGGACTTCTATTTT,CASSRDFYF
TRBJ2-5,NA,TRBV27,few,TGTGCCAGCAGGGCAGGTCACCAGTACCAAGAGACCCAGTACTTC,CASRAGHQYQETQYF
TRBJ1-4,NA,TRBV6-5,few,TGTGCCAGCAGTAAACCGCCCACAGGGAGGTGGTTTTTT,CASSKPPTGRWFF
TRBJ2-7,NA,TRBV20-1,many,TGCAGTGCTGCCGGGCCTCAAGCAGGCGAGCAGTACTTC,CSAAGPQAGEQYF
TRBJ1-1,NA,TRBV7-2,many,TGTGCCAGCAGCGTGGGACAGAACACTGAAGCTTTCTTT,CASSVGQNTEAFF
TRBJ2-3,NA,TRBV7-9,NA,TGTGCCAGCAGTCCAAAAGGAGGGGCCCTCACAGATACGCAGTATTTT,CASSPKGGALTDTQYF